The 25 T cell receptor beta chains below were found in one sample sequenced in a study of T cell repertoires in cytomegalovirus infection. TCRdb re-derived calls from the reads in MiXCR, one entry per CDR3 protein. The sample lists 450,000 to 650,000 distinct CDR3 sequences; around 27% were seen once. Sequencing input: PBMCs. Source of these receptors: a human donor in good health (CMV status not recorded). Some clones in this sample may be carry-over from other donors' samples.

The chain recombines TRBV29-1 with TRBJ1-5, with D perhaps TRBD1 (5 bases). The germline gives CDR1 SQVTM, CDR2 ANQGSEA. This CDR3 is built from 13 residues. V was trimmed by 6 bases and J by 2 bases, leaving 11 bases between them. CDR3 amino acids: CSVQGRGNQPQHF. In nucleotides, the CDR3 is TGCAGCGTCCAGGGTAGGGGCAATCAGCCCCAGCATTTT.

The chain combines TRBV18 with TRBJ1-4; D is unclear. V was trimmed by 0 bases and J by 5 bases, leaving 4 bases between them. This CDR3 has 13 residues. Germline V gene sequence: CDR1 KGHSH, CDR2 LQKENI. The CDR3 here is CASSPPRNEKLFF. The DNA of the CDR3 is TGTGCCAGCTCACCACCGAGGAATGAAAAACTGTTTTTT.

This clonotype was counted at least ten times. The gene calls are TRBV7-9 and TRBJ2-5; possibly TRBD1 for D (5 bases). Germline V gene data show CDR1 as SEHNR and CDR2 as FQNEAQ (reference sequence). V was clipped by 3 bases and J by 2 bases, with 7 bases between them. The CDR3 covers 13 residues. The CDR3, as DNA: TGTGCCAGCAGCTTTACAGGACAAGAGACCCAGTACTTC. Amino acids: CASSFTGQETQYF. Full variable domain (rest looked up from reference TRBV7-9 and TRBJ2-5): DTGVSQNPRHKITKRGQNVTFRCDPISEHNRLYWYRQTLGQGPEFLTYFQNEAQLEKSRLLSDRFSAERPKGSFSTLEIQRTEQGDSAMYLCASSFTGQETQYFGPGTRLLVL.

This clonotype showed up many times. The chain joins TRBV7-2 to TRBJ2-1; 10 positions match TRBD2. The CDR3 spans 15 residues. CDR1 and CDR2 from the germline V gene are SGHTA and FQGNSA. V gave up 1 base and J gave up 9 bases; unmatched junction bases: 6. The CDR3 loop reads CASSLDGLAAAEQFF. The CDR3 region has the DNA TGTGCCAGCAGCTTAGATGGACTAGCGGCAGCTGAGCAGTTCTTC.

This clonotype was seen only a few times. The V and J genes are TRBV29-1 and TRBJ1-2; 9 nucleotides line up with TRBD1. Per the germline V gene, CDR1 is SQVTM and CDR2 is ANQGSEA. The CDR3 totals 14 residues. Trimming at V came to 2 bases and at J to 7 bases, leaving 8 bases not matched to a gene. Here the CDR3 DNA reads TGCAGCGTTGAATCACAGGGGGCTTTGGGTGGCTACACCTTC. Residues: CSVESQGALGGYTF.

The genes are TRBV6-2 or TRBV6-3 and TRBJ1-5; TRBD1 aligns across 7 bases. The CDR3 loop spans 16 amino acids. J gave up 7 bases and V 0 bases, and 9 bases lay outside the gene matches. Looked up from germline, CDR1 is MNHEY and CDR2 is SVGEGT. CDR3 region: CASSYSVRGQGQPQHF. CDR3 DNA sequence: TGTGCCAGCAGTTACTCGGTGAGGGGGCAAGGACAGCCCCAGCATTTT.

V and J are TRBV15 and TRBJ2-1, with 9 bases that match TRBD2. This CDR3 comprises 18 residues. Germline V gene data show CDR1 as LNHNV and CDR2 as YYDKDF (reference sequence). V was pared by 5 bases and J by 0 bases, with 11 bases of the junction left unmatched. In DNA, the CDR3 is TGTGCCACCAGCTCCTCATCGACTAGCGGACCCTCCTACAATGAGCAGTTCTTC. Protein sequence: CATSSSSTSGPSYNEQFF.

The rearrangement links TRBV29-1 to TRBJ1-3; D call uncertain. Germline V lookup: CDR1 SQVTM, CDR2 ANQGSEA. This CDR3 contains 13 residues. The germline V and J ends were trimmed by 7 bases and 0 bases, with 10 bases remaining between them. The DNA for the CDR3 is TGCAGCGGTGTCCTCCGCTCTGGAAACACCATATATTTT. Protein: CSGVLRSGNTIYF.

This clonotype was counted between two and nine times. The V gene is TRBV19, the J gene TRBJ2-3, with 7 bases aligning to TRBD1. From germline, CDR1 is LNHDA and CDR2 SQIVND (reference sequence). The CDR3 extends over 12 amino acids. V shed 7 bases, J shed 3 bases, and the junction held 1 base outside the gene matches. DNA for the CDR3: TGTGCCAGTAAGGGGGCGACAGATACGCAGTATTTT. This codes for CASKGATDTQYF.

The gene calls are TRBV24-1 and TRBJ2-2, with D perhaps TRBD2 (6 bases). The V end was cut by 6 bases, the J end by 2 bases, with 12 bases between. This CDR3 contains 15 residues. In germline, CDR1 is KGHDR, CDR2 SFDVKD. CDR3: CATSLSGLNTGELFF. DNA for the CDR3: TGTGCCACCAGTCTTAGCGGACTCAACACCGGGGAGCTGTTTTTT.

In its sample, this clonotype was seen many times. The chain has TRBV7-8 and TRBJ1-2; tentative D call: TRBD1 (5 bases). The V and J ends lost 1 base and 9 bases respectively, with 15 bases between them. The CDR3 extends over 14 amino acids. Germline V CDR1 and CDR2: SGHVS, FQNEAQ. This CDR3 is CASSLVGQGRRYTF. DNA for the CDR3: TGTGCCAGCAGCTTAGTTGGCCAGGGTAGGCGCTACACCTTC. Full variable domain (rest looked up from reference TRBV7-8 and TRBJ1-2): GAGVSQSPRYKVAKRGQDVALRCDPISGHVSLFWYQQALGQGPEFLTYFQNEAQLDKSGLPSDRFFAERPEGSVSTLKIQRTQQEDSAVYLCASSLVGQGRRYTFGSGTRLTVV.

The chain recombines TRBV29-1 with TRBJ2-2; TRBD2 might be the D (5 bases). The CDR3 consists of 13 residues. V lost 6 bases to trimming and J lost 2 bases, with 10 bases between them. Germline CDR1 reads SQVTM; CDR2 reads ANQGSEA. The CDR3 sequence is CSVRRDNTGELFF. In DNA, the CDR3 is TGCAGCGTCCGTCGGGATAACACCGGGGAGCTGTTTTTT.

The V call is TRBV6-2 or TRBV6-3, the J call TRBJ1-6; TRBD1 is a possible D gene (5 bases). Germline V gives CDR1 MNHEY, CDR2 SVGEGT. The length of the CDR3 is 14 residues. V lost 6 bases and J 10 bases, leaving 16 bases between the germline ends. CDR3 DNA: TGTGCCAGCAGGCCGGGACGACCCGGGTCACCCCTCCACTTT. It is translated as CASRPGRPGSPLHF.

The chain couples TRBV6-5 to TRBJ2-1; TRBD2 matches 13 bases. The CDR3 length is 15 residues. Germline V gene sequence: CDR1 MNHEY, CDR2 SVGAGI. V was clipped by 5 bases and J by 8 bases; unmatched bases: 6. The CDR3 spells CASSPGLAGEYEQFF. CDR3 nucleotides: TGTGCCAGCAGTCCTGGACTAGCGGGAGAATATGAGCAGTTCTTC.

The V call is TRBV20-1, the J call TRBJ2-7; 13 bases agree with TRBD2. V dropped 0 bases and J dropped 5; count of bases not matched to a gene: 13. The CDR3 is made up of 18 amino acids. The germline V gene encodes CDR1 DFQATT and CDR2 SNEGSKA (reference sequence). The CDR3 nucleotides are TGCAGTGCTAGAGATACGACTAGCGGGAGGCCCGGAGGTGACGAGCAGTACTTC. This translates into CSARDTTSGRPGGDEQYF.

V usage is TRBV30 and J usage is TRBJ2-5; 13 nucleotides align to TRBD2. The V gene end was trimmed by 2 bases and the J gene end by 5 bases; junction bases not matched to a gene: 5. CDR1 and CDR2 (germline): GTSNPN, SVGIG (reference sequence). This CDR3 comprises 15 residues. CDR3 sequence reads: CAWSPGLAGVETQYF. The CDR3 coding sequence is TGTGCCTGGAGTCCTGGACTAGCGGGAGTTGAGACCCAGTACTTC. Supplemented by reference TRBV30 and TRBJ2-5, the full variable domain reads SQTIHQWPATLVQPVGSPLSLECTVEGTSNPNLYWYRQAAGRGLQLLFYSVGIGQISSEVPQNLSASRPQDRQFILSSKKLLLSDSGFYLCAWSPGLAGVETQYFGPGTRLLVL.

This clonotype was detected a few times. The chain is built from TRBV19 and TRBJ1-3; D is uncertain. Trimming pared 3 bases from V and 0 bases from J, leaving 9 bases between. CDR3 size: 15 residues. The germline gives CDR1 LNHDA, CDR2 SQIVND (reference sequence). Here the CDR3 DNA reads TGTGCCAGTAGTATTCGTGCCCTCTCTGGAAACACCATATATTTT. Its translation is CASSIRALSGNTIYF.

This clonotype turned up a few times. The rearrangement links TRBV5-6 to TRBJ2-1; 8 bases match TRBD2. After removal of 3 bases from V and 10 bases from J, the junction contained 27 bases not matched to a gene. The germline gives CDR1 SGHDT, CDR2 YYEEEE. This CDR3 has 20 residues. CDR3 amino acids: CASSSRDPISTSETMEEQFF. CDR3 in DNA: TGTGCCAGCAGCTCGCGGGACCCTATCTCGACTAGCGAAACAATGGAGGAGCAGTTCTTC.

This clonotype appeared once. The chain is built from TRBV2 and TRBJ1-4, with 9 positions matching TRBD1. V lost 6 bases and J lost 7; bases outside the gene matches: 3. Germline-derived CDR1 and CDR2 are SNHLY and FYNNEI. This CDR3 region has 13 residues. CDR3 nucleotide sequence: TGTGCCAGCAGGACAGGGGGTGGTGAAAAACTGTTTTTT. Protein: CASRTGGGEKLFF.

This clonotype appeared once. Mismatch with germline at one junction end may stem from a read error. The chain recombines TRBV5-3 with TRBJ2-7; D unclear. TRBV5-3 is designated an ORF whose function remains uncertain. The CDR3 is 13 amino acids. The CDR3 reads CASSLWPDYEQYF. CDR3 DNA: TGTGCCAGCAGCTTGTGGCCGGACTACGAGCAGTACTTC.

This chain uses TRBV6-6 with TRBJ1-3; D uncertain. V dropped 3 bases and J dropped 0 bases, with 12 bases sitting between them. Per germline, CDR1 MNHNY and CDR2 SVGAGI (reference sequence). The CDR3 contains 16 residues. The CDR3 DNA sequence: TGTGCCAGCAGTTATACCTCAAATCCCTCTGGAAACACCATATATTTT. Translated, it gives CASSYTSNPSGNTIYF.

This clonotype was counted only a few times. The rearrangement joins TRBV7-9 to TRBJ2-3; the D is unclear. This CDR3 is built from 15 residues. From germline, CDR1 is SEHNR and CDR2 FQNEAQ (reference sequence). The V and J ends lost 0 bases and 1 base respectively, with 8 bases between them. The chain's CDR3 is CASSLAVAGTDTQYF. The CDR3 DNA is TGTGCCAGCAGCTTAGCGGTGGCAGGCACAGATACGCAGTATTTT.

The chain couples TRBV11-2 to TRBJ1-1; D uncertain. Germline V lookup: CDR1 SGHAT, CDR2 FQNNGV. The V end lost 4 bases, the J end lost 7 bases, and 10 bases lay between the germline ends. The CDR3 sequence is 12 residues long. CDR3 in amino acids: CASSSGGNEAFF. In DNA form, the CDR3 reads TGTGCCAGCAGCTCCGGCGGTAATGAAGCTTTCTTT.

The rearrangement links TRBV6-2 or TRBV6-3 to TRBJ2-4; D is uncertain. The CDR3 has 12 residues. CDR1 and CDR2 from the germline V gene are MNHEY and SVGEGT. Trimming pared 2 bases from V and 6 bases from J, leaving 5 bases between. For the CDR3, the DNA is TGTGCCAGCAGTTACCCCTCAAACATTCAGTACTTC. Its translation is CASSYPSNIQYF.

The chain links TRBV10-3 to TRBJ1-2; no firm D call. The germline V gene encodes CDR1 ENHRY and CDR2 SYGVKD. The CDR3 totals 13 residues. Trimming removed 2 bases from V and 7 bases from J, with 11 bases in between. The CDR3 loop reads CAISEPADAGYTF. CDR3 DNA sequence: TGTGCCATCAGTGAGCCGGCTGACGCTGGCTACACCTTC.